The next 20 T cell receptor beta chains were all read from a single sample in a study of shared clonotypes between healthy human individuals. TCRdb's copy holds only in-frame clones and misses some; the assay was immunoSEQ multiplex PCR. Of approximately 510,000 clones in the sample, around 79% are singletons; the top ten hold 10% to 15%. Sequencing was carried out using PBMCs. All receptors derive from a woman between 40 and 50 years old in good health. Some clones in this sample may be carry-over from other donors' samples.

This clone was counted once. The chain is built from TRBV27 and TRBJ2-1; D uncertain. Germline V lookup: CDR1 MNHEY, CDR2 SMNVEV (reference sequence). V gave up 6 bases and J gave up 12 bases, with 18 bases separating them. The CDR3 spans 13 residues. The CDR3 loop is CASRPYPVATQFF. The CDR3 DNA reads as TGTGCCAGCAGACCATATCCCGTGGCGACGCAGTTCTTC.

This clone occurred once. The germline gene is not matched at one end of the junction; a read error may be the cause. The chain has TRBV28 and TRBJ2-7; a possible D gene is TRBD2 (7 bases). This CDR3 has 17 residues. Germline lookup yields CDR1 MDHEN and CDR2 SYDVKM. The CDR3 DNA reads TGTGCCAGCAGTCCCCCGGGATCAAGCGGGACAATAAGTCCATACTTCTTC. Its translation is CASSPPGSSGTISPYFF.

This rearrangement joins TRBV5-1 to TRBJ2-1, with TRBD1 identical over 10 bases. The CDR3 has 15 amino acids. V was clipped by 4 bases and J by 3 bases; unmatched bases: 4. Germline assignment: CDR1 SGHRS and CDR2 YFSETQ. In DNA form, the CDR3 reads TGCGCCAGCAGCCCCCGGACAGGGGGCTACAATGAGCAGTTCTTC. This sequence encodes CASSPRTGGYNEQFF.

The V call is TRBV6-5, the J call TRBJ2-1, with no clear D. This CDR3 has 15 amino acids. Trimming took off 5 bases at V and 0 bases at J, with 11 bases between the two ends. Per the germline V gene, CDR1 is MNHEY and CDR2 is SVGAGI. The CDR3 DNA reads TGTGCCAGCAGTAATGTCCTGGGCTCCTACAATGAGCAGTTCTTC. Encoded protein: CASSNVLGSYNEQFF.

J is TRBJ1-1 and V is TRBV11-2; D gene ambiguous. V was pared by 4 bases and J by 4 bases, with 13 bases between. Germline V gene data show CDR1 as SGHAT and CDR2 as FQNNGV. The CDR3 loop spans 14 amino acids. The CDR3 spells CASSSLRGRTEAFF. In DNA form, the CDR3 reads TGTGCCAGCAGCTCACTTAGAGGTCGCACTGAAGCTTTCTTT.

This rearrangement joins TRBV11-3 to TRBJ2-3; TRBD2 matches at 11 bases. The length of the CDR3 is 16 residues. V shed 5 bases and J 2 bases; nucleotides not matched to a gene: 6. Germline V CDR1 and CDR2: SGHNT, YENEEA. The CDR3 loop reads CASSQGTSGTTDTQYF. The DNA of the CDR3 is TGTGCCAGCAGCCAAGGGACTAGCGGTACCACAGATACGCAGTATTTT.

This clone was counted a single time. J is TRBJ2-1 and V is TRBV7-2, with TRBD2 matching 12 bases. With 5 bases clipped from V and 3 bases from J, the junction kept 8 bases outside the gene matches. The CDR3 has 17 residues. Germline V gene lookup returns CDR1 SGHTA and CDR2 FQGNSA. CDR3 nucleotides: TGTGCCAGCAGCCCACGAGGGACTAGCGGGCGCTACAATGAGCAGTTCTTC. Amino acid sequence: CASSPRGTSGRYNEQFF.

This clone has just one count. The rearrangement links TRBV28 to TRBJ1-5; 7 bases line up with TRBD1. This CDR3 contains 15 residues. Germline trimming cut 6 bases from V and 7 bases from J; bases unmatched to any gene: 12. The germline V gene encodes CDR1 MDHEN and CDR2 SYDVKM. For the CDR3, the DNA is TGTGCCAGCAGCCCCCCCGGGCAGGGGGAGCAGCCCCAGCATTTT. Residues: CASSPPGQGEQPQHF.

The CDR3 DNA sequence: TGTGCCATCAGTGAGGAGTCCTATGGCTACACCTTC. As protein: CAISEESYGYTF. The rearrangement joins TRBV10-3 to TRBJ1-2; no reliable D call. This CDR3 contains 12 residues. Germline CDR1 is ENHRY and CDR2 is SYGVKD. V was clipped by 2 bases and J by 4 bases, with 5 bases between them.

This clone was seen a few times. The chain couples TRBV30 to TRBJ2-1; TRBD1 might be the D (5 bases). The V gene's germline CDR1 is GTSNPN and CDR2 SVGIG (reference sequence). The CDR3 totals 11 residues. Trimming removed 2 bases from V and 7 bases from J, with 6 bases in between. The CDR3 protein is CAWSKGNEQFF. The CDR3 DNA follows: TGTGCCTGGAGTAAGGGGAATGAGCAGTTCTTC. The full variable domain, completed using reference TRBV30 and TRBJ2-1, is SQTIHQWPATLVQPVGSPLSLECTVEGTSNPNLYWYRQAAGRGLQLLFYSVGIGQISSEVPQNLSASRPQDRQFILSSKKLLLSDSGFYLCAWSKGNEQFFGPGTRLTVL.

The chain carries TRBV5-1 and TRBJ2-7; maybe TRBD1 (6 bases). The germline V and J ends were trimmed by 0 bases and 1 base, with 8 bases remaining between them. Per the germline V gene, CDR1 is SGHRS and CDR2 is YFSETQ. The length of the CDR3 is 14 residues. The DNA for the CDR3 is TGCGCCAGCAGCTTGGGGACAGTATCCTACGAGCAGTACTTC. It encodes CASSLGTVSYEQYF.

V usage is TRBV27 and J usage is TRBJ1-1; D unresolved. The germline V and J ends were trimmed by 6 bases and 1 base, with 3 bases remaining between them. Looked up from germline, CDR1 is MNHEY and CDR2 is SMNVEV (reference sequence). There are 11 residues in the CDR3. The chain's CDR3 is CASRRNTEAFF. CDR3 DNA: TGTGCCAGCAGGCGGAACACTGAAGCTTTCTTT.

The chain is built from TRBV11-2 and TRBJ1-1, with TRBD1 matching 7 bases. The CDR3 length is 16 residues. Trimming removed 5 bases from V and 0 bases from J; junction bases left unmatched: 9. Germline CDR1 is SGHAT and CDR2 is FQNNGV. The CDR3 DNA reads TGTGCCAGCAGCCCTCTGACAGGGCCCGTGAACACTGAAGCTTTCTTT. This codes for CASSPLTGPVNTEAFF.

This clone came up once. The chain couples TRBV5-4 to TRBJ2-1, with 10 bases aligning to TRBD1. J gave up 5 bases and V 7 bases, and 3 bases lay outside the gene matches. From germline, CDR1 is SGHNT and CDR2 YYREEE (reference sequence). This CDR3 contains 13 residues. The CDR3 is CASRDRGNNEQFF. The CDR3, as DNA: TGTGCCAGCCGGGACAGGGGAAACAATGAGCAGTTCTTC.

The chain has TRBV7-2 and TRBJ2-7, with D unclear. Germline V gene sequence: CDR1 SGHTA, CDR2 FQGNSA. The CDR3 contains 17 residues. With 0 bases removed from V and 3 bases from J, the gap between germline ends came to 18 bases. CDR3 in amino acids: CASSLARSMATYYEQYF. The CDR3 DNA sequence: TGTGCCAGCAGCTTAGCGCGAAGCATGGCCACCTACTACGAGCAGTACTTC.

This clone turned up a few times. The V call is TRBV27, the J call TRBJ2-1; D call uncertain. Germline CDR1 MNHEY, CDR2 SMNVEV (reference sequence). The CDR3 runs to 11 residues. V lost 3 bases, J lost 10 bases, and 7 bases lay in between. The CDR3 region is CASSFSGEQFF. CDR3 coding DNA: TGTGCCAGCAGTTTTAGTGGGGAGCAGTTCTTC.

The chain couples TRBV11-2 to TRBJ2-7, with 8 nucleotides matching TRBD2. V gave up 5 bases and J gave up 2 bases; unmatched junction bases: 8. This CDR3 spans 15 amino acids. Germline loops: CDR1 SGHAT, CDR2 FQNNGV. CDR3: CASSVIAGIAYEQYF. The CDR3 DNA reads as TGTGCCAGCAGCGTGATAGCGGGAATCGCCTACGAGCAGTACTTC.

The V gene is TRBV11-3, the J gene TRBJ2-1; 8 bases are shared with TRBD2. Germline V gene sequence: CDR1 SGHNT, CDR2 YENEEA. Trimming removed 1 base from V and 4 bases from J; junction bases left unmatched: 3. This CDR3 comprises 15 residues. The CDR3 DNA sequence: TGTGCCAGCAGCTTAGGGACTAGCAAATACAATGAGCAGTTCTTC. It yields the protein CASSLGTSKYNEQFF.

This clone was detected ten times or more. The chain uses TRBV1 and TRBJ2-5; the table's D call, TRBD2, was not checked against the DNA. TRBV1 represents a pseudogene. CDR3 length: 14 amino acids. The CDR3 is CTPSSGSGRETQYF. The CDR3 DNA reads TGCACTCCTTCTAGCGGGAGCGGGAGAGAGACCCAGTACTTC.

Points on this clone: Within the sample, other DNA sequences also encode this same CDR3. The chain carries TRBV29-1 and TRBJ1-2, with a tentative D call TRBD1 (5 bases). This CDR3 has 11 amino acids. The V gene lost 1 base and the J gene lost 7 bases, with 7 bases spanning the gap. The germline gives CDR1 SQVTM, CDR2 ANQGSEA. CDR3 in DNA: TGCAGCGTTGAAGTGGGGGGTGGCTACACCTTC. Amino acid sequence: CSVEVGGGYTF.